A single T cell receptor (beta chain) is shown here with its context. Its cognate antigen has yet to be identified. No clone much larger than this one lies a single base away; base qualities are absent. The sample belongs to a study of blood T cell repertoires in COVID-19 (TCRdb year 2020). The study in broad terms: Samples covering the acute and convalescent phases of COVID-19 were provided by collaborators in the United States, Italy and Spain. The prospective study material was composed of cDNA or gDNA derived from T cells, B-cell-depleted T cells, or PBMCs. Subjects who had been exposed to COVID-19, were actively infected with it, or had recovered from it provided the deeply sampled blood TCRbeta repertoires that made up the dataset. The repertoires were released in a freely available public database intended as a resource for research on the immune response to SARS-CoV-2. Samples were obtained from the ongoing ImmuneRACE study (first 160 participants) and from 1,254 subjects provided by 6 global collaborators. Nearly every sample came with metadata listing a de-identified subject ID, COVID-19 status, age in years and sex. Where HLA class I and class II types were available, the types were taken from metadata supplied by the sample provider, not from assay-based typing. Results and caveats for the whole study, not just this receptor: The quantity of clinical and demographic metadata differed by source and by participant and was supplied without curation.

Collaborating institutions collected whole blood in K2EDTA tubes following their own protocols. For TCRbeta analysis, collaborator samples were shipped as frozen whole blood, as isolated PBMCs, or as DNA extracted from either sample type. TCRbeta CDR3 regions were amplified from genomic DNA by means of the immunoSEQ Assay, a bias-controlled multiplex PCR. The study's processing was this. The number of nucleated cells in each sample was estimated from the amplification of reference gene primers within the assay. To quantify the absolute abundance of each unique TCRbeta CDR3 rearrangement, sequence reads were collapsed and filtered. Productive Simpson clonality was computed per sample as the square root of Simpson's diversity index over productive rearrangements. TCRdb's version of the immuneACCESS table is confined to in-frame rearrangements and falls short of the full clone set. An unresolved V gene accounts for under half of the shortfall where checked; the remainder is of unknown origin. The V and J calls and clone size were taken over from that table, and D and trimming were inferred from the DNA. For this sample the table gives 150,000 or so clones, of which approximately 86% were detected only once. The ten largest make up about 2.4% of the sample.

The sequence was collected from a woman in her seventies with acute or convalescent COVID-19. The sequenced sample consisted of peripheral blood.

The bases read TGTGCCAGCAGCTCGACAGGGGGTCCGTACGAGCAGTACGTC. Translated, it gives CASSSTGGPYEQYV. The chain uses TRBV7-2 and TRBJ2-7, with TRBD1 identical over 9 junction bases. V trim: 4 bases; J trim: 4 bases; unmatched bases: 5. The CDR3 sequence holds 14 residues, the cysteine and valine included. The sequence is cut down to CDR3 DNA, 42 bases in frame from base 1. Based on the germline V gene, the CDR1 and CDR2 sequences are SGHTA and FQGNSA.